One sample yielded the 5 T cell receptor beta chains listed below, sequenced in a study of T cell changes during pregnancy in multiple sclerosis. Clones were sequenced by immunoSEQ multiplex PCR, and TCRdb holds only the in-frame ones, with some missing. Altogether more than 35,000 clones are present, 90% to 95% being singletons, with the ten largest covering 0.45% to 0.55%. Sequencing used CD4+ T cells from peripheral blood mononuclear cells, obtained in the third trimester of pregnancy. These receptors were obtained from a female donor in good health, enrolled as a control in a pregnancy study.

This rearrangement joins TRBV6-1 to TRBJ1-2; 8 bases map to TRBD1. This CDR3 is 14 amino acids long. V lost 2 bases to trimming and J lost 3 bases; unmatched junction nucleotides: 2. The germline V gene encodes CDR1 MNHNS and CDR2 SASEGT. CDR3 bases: TGTGCCAGCAGTGAAATACAGGGGGACTATGGCTACACCTTC. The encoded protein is CASSEIQGDYGYTF.

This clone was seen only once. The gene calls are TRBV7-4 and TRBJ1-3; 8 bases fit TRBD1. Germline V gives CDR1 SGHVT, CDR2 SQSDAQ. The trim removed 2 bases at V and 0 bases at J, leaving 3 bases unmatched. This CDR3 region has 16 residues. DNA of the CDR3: TGTGCCAGCAGCTTACCGGACAGGGACTCTGGAAACACCATATATTTT. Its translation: CASSLPDRDSGNTIYF.

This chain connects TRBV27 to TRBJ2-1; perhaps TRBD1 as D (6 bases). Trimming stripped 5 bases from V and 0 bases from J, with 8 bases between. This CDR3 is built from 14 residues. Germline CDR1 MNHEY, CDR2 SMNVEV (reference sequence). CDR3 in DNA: TGTGCCAGCAGTCAGGACAGCTCCTACAATGAGCAGTTCTTC. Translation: CASSQDSSYNEQFF.

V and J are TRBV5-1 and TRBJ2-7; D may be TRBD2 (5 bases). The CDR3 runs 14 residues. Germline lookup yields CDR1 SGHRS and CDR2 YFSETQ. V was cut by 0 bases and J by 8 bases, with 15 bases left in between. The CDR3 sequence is CASSLVGPEVKQYF. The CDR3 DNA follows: TGCGCCAGCAGCTTGGTCGGGCCGGAGGTGAAGCAGTACTTC.

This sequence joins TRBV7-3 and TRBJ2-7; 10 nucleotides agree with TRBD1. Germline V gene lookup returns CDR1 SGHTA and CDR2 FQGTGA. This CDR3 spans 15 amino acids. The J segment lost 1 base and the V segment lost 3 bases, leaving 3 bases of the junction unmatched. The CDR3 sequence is CASSFGTGASYEQYF. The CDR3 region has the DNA TGTGCCAGCAGCTTTGGGACAGGGGCTTCCTACGAGCAGTACTTC.